Sequencing of this T cell receptor beta chain was carried out in a study of blood T cell repertoires in COVID-19. In the study overall: Acute and convalescent COVID-19 samples came from the United States, Italy and Spain. T cells, B-cell-depleted T cells, or PBMCs provided the cDNA or gDNA that served as material.

V was shortened by 3 bases and J by 9 bases, with 16 bases between the two germline ends. CDR1 and CDR2 from the germline V gene are SGHDT and YYEEEE. CDR3 length: 13 residues. As originally analysed: Amplification with reference gene primers provided the estimates of nucleated cell counts. The method was immunoSEQ multiplex PCR; TCRdb's version includes in-frame clones alone and lacks a portion of them. Clone size and the V and J calls come from that table; the DNA yielded D and trimming. The sample has 120,000 or so clones, over 75% seen once; the top ten hold under 4%. The clonotype was recovered from a man aged 60-69 years with acute or convalescent COVID-19. Source material: peripheral blood. V is TRBV5-6 and J is TRBJ2-7; a possible D gene is TRBD1 (5 bases). In DNA form, the CDR3 reads TGTGCCAGCAGCTCCCAGGGCCCTACGTTGCAGTACTTC. Residues: CASSSQGPTLQYF.